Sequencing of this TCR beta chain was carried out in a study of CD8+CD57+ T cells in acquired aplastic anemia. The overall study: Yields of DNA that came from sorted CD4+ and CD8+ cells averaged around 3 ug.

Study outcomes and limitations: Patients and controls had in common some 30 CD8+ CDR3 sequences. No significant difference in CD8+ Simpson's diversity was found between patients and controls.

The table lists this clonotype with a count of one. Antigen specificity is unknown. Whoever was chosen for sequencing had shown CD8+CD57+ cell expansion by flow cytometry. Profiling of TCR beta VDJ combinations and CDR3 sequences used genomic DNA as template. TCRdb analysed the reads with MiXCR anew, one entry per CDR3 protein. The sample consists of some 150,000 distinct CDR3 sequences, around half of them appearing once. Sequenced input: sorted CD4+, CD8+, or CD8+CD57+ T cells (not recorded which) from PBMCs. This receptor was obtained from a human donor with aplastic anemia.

The CDR3 loop reads CASRGPRPNTEAFF. The CDR3 nucleotides read TGTGCCAGCAGAGGCCCTCGGCCGAACACTGAAGCTTTCTTT. The genes are TRBV2 and TRBJ1-1; D uncertain. CDR3 size: 14 residues. V gave up 6 bases and J gave up 1 base, with 12 bases separating them. CDR1 is SNHLY and CDR2 is FYNNEI in the germline V gene.